The next 23 T cell receptor beta chains were all read from a single sample in a study of identifying expanded T cells in peripheral blood. Profiled with immunoSEQ multiplex PCR; TCRdb holds only in-frame clones, not every one. The table records about 81,000 clones, over 80% of them present only once. Sequenced material: blood. The receptor source for this set is a person aged 18 to 75 in good health.

The rearrangement joins TRBV7-2 to TRBJ2-1, with TRBD2 matching over 10 bases. Germline V gene lookup returns CDR1 SGHTA and CDR2 FQGNSA. V trimming: 0 bases; J trimming: 4 bases; junction bases outside the gene matches: 0. The CDR3 is made up of 15 amino acids. The CDR3 DNA reads TGTGCCAGCAGCTTAGCTAGCGGGGGGTACAATGAGCAGTTCTTC. It is translated as CASSLASGGYNEQFF.

The rearrangement uses TRBV7-6 and TRBJ2-5, with D uncertain. Germline V gene lookup returns CDR1 SGHVS and CDR2 FNYEAQ. This CDR3 spans 13 amino acids. Trimming left V 4 bases short and J 5 bases short, with 11 bases between. As DNA, the CDR3 is TGTGCCAGCAGCTCCTCCGGTATGGAGACCCAGTACTTC. The encoded protein is CASSSSGMETQYF.

The rearrangement links TRBV7-2 to TRBJ2-5; tentatively, D is TRBD1 or TRBD2 (6 bases each). The CDR3 extends over 17 amino acids. Germline CDR1 is SGHTA and CDR2 is FQGNSA. The V and J ends lost 5 bases and 1 base respectively, with 20 bases between them. The CDR3 here is CASSPVWGATLQETQYF. The DNA of the CDR3 is TGTGCCAGCAGCCCAGTTTGGGGGGCAACCCTCCAAGAGACCCAGTACTTC. Using reference TRBV7-2 and TRBJ2-5 for the parts outside the CDR3, the full variable domain is GAGVSQSPSNKVTEKGKDVELRCDPISGHTALYWYRQSLGQGLEFLIYFQGNSAPDKSGLPSDRFSAERTGGSVSTLTIQRTQQEDSAVYLCASSPVWGATLQETQYFGPGTRLLVL.

This chain connects TRBV4-2 to TRBJ2-3; D remains unclear. This CDR3 region has 16 residues. The germline CDR1 and CDR2 sequences are LGHNA and YNFKEQ. The V gene lost 1 base and the J gene lost 0 bases, with 11 bases spanning the gap. The DNA of the CDR3 is TGTGCCAGCAGCCAAGCCGGGCGGTCTAGCACAGATACGCAGTATTTT. The encoded protein is CASSQAGRSSTDTQYF.

This chain connects TRBV7-2 to TRBJ2-7; the match to TRBD1 covers 11 bases. The CDR3 extends over 15 amino acids. J was trimmed by 3 bases and V by 3 bases; bases with no gene match: 4. In germline, CDR1 is SGHTA, CDR2 FQGNSA. The CDR3 spells CASSFSGTGGYEQYF. CDR3 bases: TGTGCCAGCAGCTTCTCCGGGACAGGGGGCTACGAGCAGTACTTC.

This clone was found a few times. V and J are TRBV7-2 and TRBJ2-3; the D is unclear. The CDR3 spans 12 residues. Deletions cut 2 bases from V and 7 bases from J, with 7 bases between. In germline, CDR1 is SGHTA, CDR2 FQGNSA. CDR3 loop: CASSLKRNTQYF. The CDR3 DNA reads TGTGCCAGCAGCTTAAAACGTAATACGCAGTATTTT.

This CDR3 is CASSQDSYGYTF. DNA of the CDR3: TGCGCCAGCAGCCAAGACAGCTATGGCTACACCTTC. The V and J genes are TRBV4-3 and TRBJ1-2; D is unclear. Germline V CDR1 and CDR2: LGHNA, YSLEER. This CDR3 is 12 amino acids long. The V end lost 0 bases, the J end lost 4 bases, and 3 bases lay between the germline ends.

The chain has TRBV30 and TRBJ1-3; 9 bases match TRBD1. V trimming: 3 bases; J trimming: 2 bases; junction bases outside the gene matches: 17. There are 19 residues in the CDR3. Germline assignment: CDR1 GTSNPN and CDR2 SVGIG (reference sequence). The CDR3 sequence: CAWSELAGQNRGPGNTIYF. Written as DNA, the CDR3 is TGTGCCTGGAGCGAATTAGCGGGCCAAAACAGGGGGCCTGGAAACACCATATATTTT.

V and J are TRBV4-3 and TRBJ2-2, with 8 bases lining up with TRBD2. CDR1 and CDR2 from the germline V gene are LGHNA and YSLEER. The V and J ends lost 4 bases and 4 bases, in that order; junction bases with no gene match: 17. CDR3 length equals 19 residues. DNA for the CDR3: TGCGCCAGCAGCCCTAGTCCCGTGGCGGGAGGATATGGCACCGGGGAGCTGTTTTTT. It yields the protein CASSPSPVAGGYGTGELFF.

V gene TRBV5-1 combines with J gene TRBJ2-5; D is perhaps TRBD1 (6 bases). This CDR3 spans 16 amino acids. CDR1 is SGHRS, CDR2 YFSETQ, per germline. V gave up 4 bases and J gave up 5 bases, with 21 bases separating them. CDR3: CASSPNQATGSETQYF. In DNA, the CDR3 is TGCGCCAGCAGCCCCAACCAAGCCACAGGGTCGGAGACCCAGTACTTC.

This chain connects TRBV28 to TRBJ2-5; D gene ambiguous. CDR3 size: 11 residues. From germline, CDR1 is MDHEN and CDR2 SYDVKM. V was clipped by 6 bases and J by 9 bases, with 11 bases between them. CDR3 region: CASSKLEAQYF. The CDR3 DNA reads TGTGCCAGCAGCAAGTTAGAAGCCCAGTACTTC.

The chain carries TRBV25-1 and TRBJ2-7; possibly TRBD2 for D (6 bases). This CDR3 comprises 17 residues. Germline CDR1 reads MGHDK; CDR2 reads SYGVNS. Trimming cost V 6 bases and J 3 bases, with 24 bases left between them. Here the CDR3 DNA reads TGTGCCAGCAGGAAACCCCACCACGGGACTCCAATCTACGAGCAGTACTTC. Translated: CASRKPHHGTPIYEQYF.

The CDR3 is CASSSEGQGARTEAFF. CDR3 in DNA: TGTGCCAGCAGCTCAGAAGGACAGGGGGCGAGGACTGAAGCTTTCTTT. The V call is TRBV5-4, the J call TRBJ1-1; 11 bases fit TRBD1. The V segment lost 3 bases and the J segment 5 bases; nucleotides outside the gene matches: 9. Germline loops: CDR1 SGHNT, CDR2 YYREEE (reference sequence). The CDR3 is made up of 16 amino acids. The variable domain in full, completed from reference TRBV5-4 and TRBJ1-1, reads ETGVTQSPTHLIKTRGQQVTLRCSSQSGHNTVSWYQQALGQGPQFIFQYYREEENGRGNFPPRFSGLQFPNYSSELNVNALELDDSALYLCASSSEGQGARTEAFFGQGTRLTVV.

V usage is TRBV5-4 and J usage is TRBJ2-2; D gene uncertain. The CDR3 contains 14 residues. V was clipped by 2 bases and J by 1 base, with 6 bases between them. The germline gives CDR1 SGHNT, CDR2 YYREEE (reference sequence). CDR3 coding DNA: TGTGCCAGCAGCTTTGATCTGAACACCGGGGAGCTGTTTTTT. It translates to CASSFDLNTGELFF.

The chain links TRBV21-1 to TRBJ2-1; the table calls TRBD1, which could not be checked here. TRBV21-1 is a recognized pseudogene. This CDR3 has 17 residues. CDR3 sequence (DNA): TGTGCCAGCAGCAAACGTTGGGGGCAGGGGGTGAACAATGAGCAGTTCTTC. Its protein product is CASSKRWGQGVNNEQFF.

This clone was detected only a few times. The chain links TRBV25-1 to TRBJ2-5; no reliable D call. CDR1 is MGHDK, CDR2 SYGVNS, per germline. The CDR3 covers 13 residues. V shed 8 bases and J shed 1 base, with 11 bases lying between them. The CDR3 here is CASGVGFQETQYF. The CDR3 DNA reads TGTGCCAGCGGGGTGGGGTTCCAAGAGACCCAGTACTTC.

The chain employs TRBV6-6 and TRBJ2-5; D possibly corresponds to TRBD2 (5 bases). The V and J ends lost 6 bases and 5 bases respectively, with 7 bases between them. Germline CDR1 reads MNHNY; CDR2 reads SVGAGI (reference sequence). This CDR3 has 11 residues. This CDR3 is CASRRGETQYF. The CDR3 nucleotides are TGTGCCAGCAGAAGAGGGGAGACCCAGTACTTC.

V usage is TRBV5-1 and J usage is TRBJ2-7, with 10 bases identical to TRBD1. The germline V gene has CDR1 SGHRS and CDR2 YFSETQ. Losses at the gene ends were 3 bases for V and 3 bases for J; bases not matched to a gene: 12. This CDR3 has 17 residues. For the CDR3, the DNA is TGCGCCAGCAGCTATGGATCCGGGACAGGGGTAAACTACGAGCAGTACTTC. This translates into CASSYGSGTGVNYEQYF.

J is TRBJ1-2 and V is TRBV28; D gene uncertain. This CDR3 has 13 residues. Trimming pared 2 bases from V and 2 bases from J, leaving 6 bases between. The germline CDR1 and CDR2 sequences are MDHEN and SYDVKM. The CDR3 nucleotides read TGTGCCAGCAGTTTACAGTCAAACTATGGCTACACCTTC. Translation gives CASSLQSNYGYTF.

The V call is TRBV5-6, the J call TRBJ1-3; D is ambiguous. This CDR3 has 15 residues. The V gene's germline CDR1 is SGHDT and CDR2 YYEEEE. The V and J ends lost 1 base and 0 bases respectively, with 8 bases between them. DNA for the CDR3: TGTGCCAGCAGCTTGCCCGGAGCCTCTGGAAACACCATATATTTT. It is translated as CASSLPGASGNTIYF. Filled out from reference TRBV5-6 and TRBJ1-3, the complete variable domain reads DAGVTQSPTHLIKTRGQQVTLRCSPKSGHDTVSWYQQALGQGPQFIFQYYEEEERQRGNFPDRFSGHQFPNYSSELNVNALLLGDSALYLCASSLPGASGNTIYFGEGSWLTVV.

The chain links TRBV9 to TRBJ1-2; TRBD1 agrees at 8 bases. Germline CDR1 SGDLS, CDR2 YYNGEE. V shed 0 bases and J 8 bases; nucleotides not matched to a gene: 12. The CDR3 runs 16 residues. The CDR3 spells CASSVVYTGGVEGYTF. The CDR3 DNA reads as TGTGCCAGCAGCGTAGTTTATACAGGGGGAGTAGAGGGCTACACCTTC.

This clone was seen just once. This chain links TRBV2 with TRBJ2-7; tentatively, D is TRBD2 (5 bases). The germline V gene encodes CDR1 SNHLY and CDR2 FYNNEI. The germline V and J ends were trimmed by 6 bases and 2 bases, with 11 bases remaining between them. The CDR3 length is 13 residues. CDR3 bases: TGTGCCAGCAGAACTACACTAGCCTACGAGCAGTACTTC. Residues: CASRTTLAYEQYF.

Written as DNA, the CDR3 is TGTGCCAGCAGCAATACACCAGACTACGAGCAGTACTTC. Protein product: CASSNTPDYEQYF. The chain has TRBV21-1 and TRBJ2-7; the table's D call TRBD1 went unverified against the DNA. TRBV21-1 is tagged as a pseudogene. This CDR3 has 13 amino acids.